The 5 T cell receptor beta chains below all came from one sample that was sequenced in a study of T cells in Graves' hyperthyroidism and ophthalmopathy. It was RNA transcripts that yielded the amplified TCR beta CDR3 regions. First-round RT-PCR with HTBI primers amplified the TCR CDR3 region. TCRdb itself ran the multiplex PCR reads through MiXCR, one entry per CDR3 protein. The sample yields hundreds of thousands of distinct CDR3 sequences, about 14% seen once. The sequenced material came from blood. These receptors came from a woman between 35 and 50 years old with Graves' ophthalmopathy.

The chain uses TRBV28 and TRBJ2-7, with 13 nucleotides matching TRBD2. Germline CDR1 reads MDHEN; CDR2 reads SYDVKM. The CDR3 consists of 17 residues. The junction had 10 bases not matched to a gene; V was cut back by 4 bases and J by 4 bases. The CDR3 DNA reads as TGTGCCAGCAGTTCCCCCCGACAGACTAGCGGGGGGTACGAGCAGTACTTC. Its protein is CASSSPRQTSGGYEQYF.

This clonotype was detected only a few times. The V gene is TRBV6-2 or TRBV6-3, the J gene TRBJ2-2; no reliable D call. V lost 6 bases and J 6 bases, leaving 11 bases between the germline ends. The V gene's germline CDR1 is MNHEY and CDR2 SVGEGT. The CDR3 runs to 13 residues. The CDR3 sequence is CASRPAIAGELFF. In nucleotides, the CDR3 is TGTGCCAGCAGGCCCGCCATCGCCGGGGAGCTGTTTTTT.

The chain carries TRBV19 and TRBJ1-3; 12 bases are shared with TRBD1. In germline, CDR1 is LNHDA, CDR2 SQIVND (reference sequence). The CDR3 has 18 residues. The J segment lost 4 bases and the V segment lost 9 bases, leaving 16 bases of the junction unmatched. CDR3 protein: CASSRTGTGGARGNTIYF. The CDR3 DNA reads TGTGCCAGCAGTCGGACCGGGACAGGGGGCGCGAGAGGAAACACCATATATTTT.

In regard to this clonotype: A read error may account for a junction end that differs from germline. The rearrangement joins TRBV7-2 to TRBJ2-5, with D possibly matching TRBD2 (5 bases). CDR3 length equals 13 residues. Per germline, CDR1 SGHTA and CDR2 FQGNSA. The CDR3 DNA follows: TGTGCCGGCAGCTTAATTAACCGGGGGACCCAGTACTTC. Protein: CAGSLINRGTQYF.

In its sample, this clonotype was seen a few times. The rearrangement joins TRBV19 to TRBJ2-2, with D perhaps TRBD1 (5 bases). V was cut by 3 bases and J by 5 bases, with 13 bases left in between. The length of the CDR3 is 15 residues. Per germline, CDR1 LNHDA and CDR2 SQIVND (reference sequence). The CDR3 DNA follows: TGTGCCAGTAGTATTTCAGGGAAGGGAACCGGGGAGCTGTTTTTT. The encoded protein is CASSISGKGTGELFF.